These 23 T cell receptor beta chains came from one sample sequenced in a study of blood T cell repertoires in COVID-19. Profiled with immunoSEQ multiplex PCR; TCRdb holds only in-frame clones, not every one. Here the sample spans 75,000 to 90,000 clones, roughly 85% being singletons. The sample consisted of peripheral blood. The receptors stem from a human donor in a cohort sampled during active COVID-19.

This sequence joins TRBV5-4 and TRBJ2-5, with D possibly being TRBD2 (6 bases). The CDR3 consists of 13 residues. Germline V gene sequence: CDR1 SGHNT, CDR2 YYREEE (reference sequence). Trimming took 5 bases from V and 5 from J, leaving 13 bases between them. CDR3 region: CASSSAGSETQYF. CDR3 DNA sequence: TGTGCCAGCAGTTCTGCCGGGAGCGAGACCCAGTACTTC.

The genes are TRBV7-3 and TRBJ2-1; TRBD1 matches at 8 bases. Trimming took 6 bases from V and 6 from J; bases not matched to a gene: 4. Germline V gene data show CDR1 as SGHTA and CDR2 as FQGTGA. CDR3 size: 13 residues. The CDR3 DNA is TGTGCCAGCAGATCCGGGACAGGCAATGAGCAGTTCTTC. This codes for CASRSGTGNEQFF.

As concerns this clone: Other DNA sequences of this sample code for an identical CDR3. The CDR3 nucleotides read TGTGCCAGCAGCTTAGATCTTGTTAGGAGCTACGAGCAGTACTTC. As protein: CASSLDLVRSYEQYF. The chain combines TRBV11-2 with TRBJ2-7; D not resolved. Germline V gene lookup returns CDR1 SGHAT and CDR2 FQNNGV. This CDR3 region has 15 residues. Trimming stripped 0 bases from V and 3 bases from J, with 12 bases between.

The chain employs TRBV6-5 and TRBJ2-7, with 8 bases lining up with TRBD1. Germline V CDR1 and CDR2: MNHEY, SVGAGI. There are 15 residues in the CDR3. J was trimmed by 2 bases and V by 5 bases; bases with no gene match: 8. CDR3 in amino acids: CASSKTGEIPYEQYF. CDR3 coding DNA: TGTGCCAGCAGTAAGACAGGGGAAATCCCCTACGAGCAGTACTTC.

The chain is built from TRBV28 and TRBJ2-3, with 8 bases aligning to TRBD2. This CDR3 comprises 15 residues. V was clipped by 4 bases and J by 1 base; unmatched bases: 4. The germline gives CDR1 MDHEN, CDR2 SYDVKM. The CDR3 reads CASSYGGDGTDTQYF. CDR3 DNA: TGTGCCAGCAGTTACGGGGGGGACGGCACAGATACGCAGTATTTT.

This chain uses TRBV6-1 with TRBJ2-7, with D possibly matching TRBD1 (6 bases). The germline V gene encodes CDR1 MNHNS and CDR2 SASEGT. The CDR3 covers 13 residues. V lost 3 bases and J 6 bases, leaving 12 bases between the germline ends. This CDR3 is CASSEVRGSEQYF. CDR3 nucleotide sequence: TGTGCCAGCAGTGAGGTCAGGGGAAGCGAGCAGTACTTC.

This chain uses TRBV7-2 with TRBJ2-7; D might be TRBD1 (6 bases). V was shortened by 8 bases and J by 2 bases, with 16 bases between the two germline ends. The CDR3 spans 14 residues. From germline, CDR1 is SGHTA and CDR2 FQGNSA. The CDR3 coding sequence is TGTGCCAGCTCAACAGGGTTTGAAACCTACGAGCAGTACTTC. Translating gives CASSTGFETYEQYF. Combining the CDR3 with reference TRBV7-2 and TRBJ2-7 gives the whole variable domain GAGVSQSPSNKVTEKGKDVELRCDPISGHTALYWYRQSLGQGLEFLIYFQGNSAPDKSGLPSDRFSAERTGGSVSTLTIQRTQQEDSAVYLCASSTGFETYEQYFGPGTRLTVT.

The chain combines TRBV3-1 (or the pseudogene TRBV3-2) with TRBJ2-7; D may be TRBD1 (6 bases). V dropped 3 bases and J dropped 2 bases, with 11 bases sitting between them. The germline V gene has CDR1 LGHDT and CDR2 YNNKEL (reference sequence). The CDR3 runs to 14 residues. The CDR3 nucleotides are TGTGCCAGCAGCCACTGGGACAACACCTACGAGCAGTACTTC. Protein: CASSHWDNTYEQYF.

This clone appeared once. V gene TRBV2 combines with J gene TRBJ1-2; the match to TRBD1 covers 9 bases. V lost 6 bases to trimming and J lost 4 bases; unmatched junction nucleotides: 9. CDR3 length equals 15 residues. The germline gives CDR1 SNHLY, CDR2 FYNNEI. The CDR3 nucleotides read TGTGCCAGCAGCCCGGGACAGGGTGTTACCTATGGCTACACCTTC. As protein: CASSPGQGVTYGYTF.

V is TRBV5-1 and J is TRBJ2-4; 10 bases fit TRBD1. V was clipped by 0 bases and J by 4 bases; unmatched bases: 1. Per germline, CDR1 SGHRS and CDR2 YFSETQ. The CDR3 totals 15 residues. The CDR3 sequence is CASSLGDRGKNIQYF. CDR3 sequence (DNA): TGCGCCAGCAGCTTGGGGGACAGGGGAAAAAACATTCAGTACTTC.

In the case of this clone: Additional DNA sequences in this sample encode the identical CDR3. CDR3 in amino acids: CASRADMNTEAFF. CDR3 nucleotides: TGTGCCAGCAGGGCTGATATGAACACTGAAGCTTTCTTT. V is TRBV2 and J is TRBJ1-1; D gene uncertain. Per germline, CDR1 SNHLY and CDR2 FYNNEI. V gave up 6 bases and J gave up 0 bases, with 8 bases separating them. The CDR3 spans 13 residues.

This clone was seen only a few times. The J gene is TRBJ2-1, the V gene TRBV19; 9 bases map to TRBD1. With V trimmed by 6 bases and J by 8 bases, 17 bases remained unmatched. The CDR3 is 17 residues long. The germline V gene has CDR1 LNHDA and CDR2 SQIVND (reference sequence). CDR3 sequence (DNA): TGTGCCAGTAGGAGGACGACAGGGGGTGGTACGGTACATGAGCAGTTCTTC. Translation: CASRRTTGGGTVHEQFF.

V and J are TRBV2 and TRBJ2-7; D might be TRBD1 (5 bases). V lost 2 bases and J lost 0, with 11 bases in between. CDR1 is SNHLY, CDR2 FYNNEI, per germline. This CDR3 has 15 residues. The CDR3 DNA sequence: TGTGCCAGCAGTGAACAGGGCCTAACCTCCTACGAGCAGTACTTC. Amino acids: CASSEQGLTSYEQYF.

This clone was seen only once. The rearrangement links TRBV5-1 to TRBJ2-1, with TRBD1 matching over 8 bases. This CDR3 is built from 15 residues. Germline V CDR1 and CDR2: SGHRS, YFSETQ. V lost 4 bases, J lost 0 bases, and 3 bases stayed unmatched. The CDR3 protein is CASSNGQGSYNEQFF. In nucleotides, the CDR3 is TGCGCCAGCAGCAACGGACAGGGCTCCTACAATGAGCAGTTCTTC.

This rearrangement joins TRBV5-6 to TRBJ2-1; weak D call: TRBD2 (5 bases). Germline V CDR1 and CDR2: SGHDT, YYEEEE. The germline V and J ends were trimmed by 3 bases and 15 bases, with 16 bases remaining between them. CDR3 length equals 12 residues. This CDR3 is CASSSSGATGFF. CDR3 in DNA: TGTGCCAGCAGCTCGAGCGGTGCGACGGGGTTCTTC.

This clone appeared once. V is TRBV4-1 and J is TRBJ1-1; tentatively, D is TRBD1 (6 bases). The V end was cut by 3 bases, the J end by 3 bases, with 11 bases between. The CDR3 extends over 14 amino acids. Germline-derived CDR1 and CDR2 are MGHRA and YSYEKL. CDR3 DNA: TGCGCCAGCAGCCACCCCGACAGGTACACTGAAGCTTTCTTT. Its protein product is CASSHPDRYTEAFF.

This chain connects TRBV28 to TRBJ1-4; D is perhaps TRBD1 (6 bases). Trimming stripped 6 bases from V and 8 bases from J, with 19 bases between. Germline V gene data show CDR1 as MDHEN and CDR2 as SYDVKM. The length of the CDR3 is 15 residues. The CDR3 DNA is TGTGCCAGCAGCCTTGGGGGGGGCGCTAGGGAAAAACTGTTTTTT. Translated, it gives CASSLGGGAREKLFF.

This chain uses TRBV9 with TRBJ1-2; D is perhaps TRBD1 (5 bases). Germline CDR1 SGDLS, CDR2 YYNGEE. The CDR3 extends over 15 amino acids. The germline V and J ends were trimmed by 0 bases and 5 bases, with 14 bases remaining between them. CDR3 region: CASSVGQNGVYGYTF. CDR3 sequence (DNA): TGTGCCAGCAGCGTAGGACAGAATGGGGTTTATGGCTACACCTTC.

The J gene is TRBJ2-7, the V gene TRBV7-2, with 8 bases aligning to TRBD2. Per the germline V gene, CDR1 is SGHTA and CDR2 is FQGNSA. The CDR3 length is 14 residues. V gave up 2 bases and J gave up 0 bases; unmatched junction bases: 0. The CDR3 region is CASSLRGGSYEQYF. In nucleotides, the CDR3 is TGTGCCAGCAGCTTACGGGGGGGCTCCTACGAGCAGTACTTC.

This clone was counted once. This chain links TRBV18 with TRBJ1-1; D possibly corresponds to TRBD1 (6 bases). The CDR3 is made up of 16 amino acids. The V gene lost 3 bases and the J gene lost 3 bases, with 17 bases spanning the gap. Per germline, CDR1 KGHSH and CDR2 LQKENI. The CDR3: CASSPPGGGGDTEAFF. The CDR3 coding sequence is TGTGCCAGCTCACCCCCCGGGGGAGGGGGTGACACTGAAGCTTTCTTT.

This chain links TRBV27 with TRBJ2-6, with D possibly TRBD1 on 5 matching bases. V lost 6 bases and J 0 bases, leaving 6 bases between the germline ends. The CDR3 runs to 14 residues. The V gene's germline CDR1 is MNHEY and CDR2 SMNVEV (reference sequence). In nucleotides, the CDR3 is TGTGCCAGCAGGGGGCACTCTGGGGCCAACGTCCTGACTTTC. Translation: CASRGHSGANVLTF.

The chain combines TRBV4-1 with TRBJ1-2, with 9 positions matching TRBD1. The germline V gene has CDR1 MGHRA and CDR2 YSYEKL. V dropped 0 bases and J dropped 7; count of bases not matched to a gene: 9. The CDR3 contains 16 residues. CDR3 sequence reads: CASSQDVTGGVSGYTF. CDR3 bases: TGCGCCAGCAGCCAAGACGTAACAGGGGGCGTCTCTGGCTACACCTTC.

This clone occurred once. The rearrangement uses TRBV7-2 and TRBJ2-3; tentative D call: TRBD2 (6 bases). The V end lost 1 base, the J end lost 9 bases, and 20 bases lay between the germline ends. Germline assignment: CDR1 SGHTA and CDR2 FQGNSA. The length of the CDR3 is 16 residues. The chain's CDR3 is CASSLVVARRDGTQYF. CDR3 DNA sequence: TGTGCCAGCAGCTTAGTCGTAGCGCGGCGGGATGGGACGCAGTATTTT.